This T cell receptor beta chain was found in a study of OX40 agonist ivuxolimab in advanced cancers. Study-wide background: The patients received ivuxolimab by intravenous route every 2 weeks at 0.01 to 10 mg/kg. Hepatocellular carcinoma, melanoma, renal cell or head and neck cancer occurred in dose-escalation patients.

Profiled with immunoSEQ multiplex PCR; TCRdb holds only in-frame clones, not every one. The profile covers tens of thousands of clones, with roughly 91% appearing a single time and 0.45% to 0.55% taken by the ten largest. Germline V gene data show CDR1 as MNHNS and CDR2 as SASEGT. The CDR3 extends over 15 amino acids. V shed 4 bases and J shed 10 bases, with 17 bases lying between them. Findings and limits, study-wide: With doses of 0.1 to 3.0 mg/kg, CD4+ and CD8+ blood T cells had undergone clonal expansion by week 6.

As to this clone: Antigen unknown. The CDR3 does not end in the conserved phenylalanine or tryptophan, so this is likely a read error.

This rearrangement joins TRBV6-1 to TRBJ1-6, with D possibly TRBD1 on 5 matching bases. The starting material was CD4+ or CD8+ T cells sorted from blood, obtained in a trial of the OX40 agonist ivuxolimab. The source of this sequence is an adult with an advanced solid tumor such as melanoma, head and neck, liver or kidney cancer. The CDR3, as DNA: TGTGCCAGCAGTGCCCTTTCGTTGGGGGACTCACCCCTCCACCTT. This translates into CASSALSLGDSPLHL.